What follows are 21 T cell receptor beta chains derived from one specimen sequenced in a study of early T cells in non-severe SARS-CoV-2 infection. One entry per CDR3 protein, called by TCRdb with MiXCR from the 5' RACE reads. The sample records tens of thousands of distinct CDR3 sequences, 14% to 15% being singletons. Input material: whole blood. The receptors here all came from an adult who was a healthcare worker with PCR-confirmed SARS-CoV-2 infection or an uninfected control (not recorded which).

The chain combines TRBV28 with TRBJ2-2; no firm D call. The CDR3 is made up of 13 amino acids. Trimming removed 7 bases from V and 6 bases from J, with 12 bases in between. Per the germline V gene, CDR1 is MDHEN and CDR2 is SYDVKM. The CDR3 is CASTPSFPGELFF. CDR3 nucleotides: TGTGCCAGCACTCCGTCATTTCCCGGGGAGCTGTTTTTT.

This clonotype was seen ten or more times. The J gene is TRBJ1-1, the V gene TRBV12-3 or TRBV12-4, with 7 bases fitting TRBD1. V shed 4 bases, J shed 5 bases, and the junction held 7 bases outside the gene matches. The CDR3 sequence is 14 residues long. CDR3: CASSSGQAGTEAFF. The CDR3 DNA reads TGTGCCAGCAGTTCAGGACAGGCGGGGACTGAAGCTTTCTTT.

This clonotype has only one observation. The rearrangement links TRBV5-1 to TRBJ1-2; TRBD1 is a possible D gene (6 bases). Deletions cut 0 bases from V and 4 bases from J, with 7 bases between. Germline lookup yields CDR1 SGHRS and CDR2 YFSETQ. The CDR3 loop spans 13 amino acids. CDR3 region: CASSLDRVYGYTF. The CDR3 DNA follows: TGCGCCAGCAGCTTGGACAGGGTCTATGGCTACACCTTC.

This chain joins TRBV7-3 and TRBJ2-3; the D gene is possibly TRBD1 (6 bases). Trimming removed 3 bases from V and 5 bases from J, with 15 bases in between. From germline, CDR1 is SGHTA and CDR2 FQGTGA. CDR3 length equals 15 residues. The CDR3, as DNA: TGTGCCAGCAGCTTTTCGGATGGGACAATAGATACGCAGTATTTT. Protein sequence: CASSFSDGTIDTQYF.

This clonotype was detected ten times or more. The chain joins TRBV24-1 to TRBJ2-1, with TRBD1 as a possible D gene (5 bases). Trimming removed 3 bases at V and 13 bases at J, with 9 bases between. Germline lookup yields CDR1 KGHDR and CDR2 SFDVKD. This CDR3 has 11 residues. The CDR3, as DNA: TGTGCCACCAGTGATGTGGGGCTACAGTTCTTC. It encodes CATSDVGLQFF.

This clonotype was observed at least ten times. The gene calls are TRBV7-3 and TRBJ1-6; the D gene is possibly TRBD1 (6 bases). Germline CDR1 reads SGHTA; CDR2 reads FQGTGA. Trimming removed 5 bases at V and 0 bases at J, with 11 bases between. This CDR3 contains 16 residues. In DNA form, the CDR3 reads TGTGCCAGCAGCGCGGGGGGCAGCTCCTATAATTCACCCCTCCACTTT. Protein: CASSAGGSSYNSPLHF.

The CDR3 region has the DNA TGTGCCAGCAGTGAGAGGGGGGACAGGGTCACCGGGGAGCTGTTTTTT. Its translation: CASSERGDRVTGELFF. J is TRBJ2-2 and V is TRBV6-1, with TRBD1 matching 9 bases. Per the germline V gene, CDR1 is MNHNS and CDR2 is SASEGT. This CDR3 spans 16 amino acids. Germline trimming cut 3 bases from V and 4 bases from J; bases unmatched to any gene: 6.

This chain uses TRBV7-2 with TRBJ1-2; a possible D gene is TRBD1 (5 bases). V lost 0 bases, J lost 5 bases, and 16 bases lay in between. CDR1 SGHTA and CDR2 FQGNSA come from the germline V gene. CDR3 size: 16 residues. CDR3 loop: CASSLAGFSTAYGYTF. CDR3 nucleotides: TGTGCCAGCAGCTTAGCGGGGTTTTCGACAGCTTATGGCTACACCTTC.

This chain joins TRBV6-5 and TRBJ1-4, with 7 bases aligning to TRBD1. The junction had 6 bases not matched to a gene; V was cut back by 6 bases and J by 2 bases. The CDR3 runs 15 residues. Germline CDR1 reads MNHEY; CDR2 reads SVGAGI. This CDR3 reads CASRRTGVTNEKLFF. The CDR3 DNA follows: TGTGCCAGCAGACGTACAGGGGTGACTAATGAAAAACTGTTTTTT.

There are a few counts of this clonotype. The rearrangement joins TRBV14 to TRBJ1-6; D gene ambiguous. Trimming took 5 bases from V and 0 from J, leaving 14 bases between them. Germline CDR1 SGHDN, CDR2 FVKESK. This CDR3 contains 17 residues. Here the CDR3 DNA reads TGTGCCAGCAGCAAAGCCGTGTGGAGCTCCTATAATTCACCCCTCCACTTT. As protein: CASSKAVWSSYNSPLHF.

This clonotype showed up just a few times. V gene TRBV20-1 combines with J gene TRBJ1-5; tentatively, D is TRBD1 (6 bases). The germline V and J ends were trimmed by 5 bases and 3 bases, with 14 bases remaining between them. The CDR3 spans 14 residues. In germline, CDR1 is DFQATT, CDR2 SNEGSKA (reference sequence). The CDR3 region has the DNA TGCAGTGCTTTAGAGGGGGGCCCCAATCAGCCCCAGCATTTT. This sequence encodes CSALEGGPNQPQHF.

This clonotype was counted a few times. The chain links TRBV12-5 to TRBJ1-1; perhaps TRBD1 as D (6 bases). In germline, CDR1 is LGHNT, CDR2 FRNRAP. CDR3 size: 13 residues. Trimming removed 6 bases from V and 2 bases from J, with 10 bases in between. CDR3 DNA: TGTGCTAGTGGGTCGGACAGAAACACTGAAGCTTTCTTT. This codes for CASGSDRNTEAFF. Full variable domain (rest looked up from reference TRBV12-5 and TRBJ1-1): DARVTQTPRHKVTEMGQEVTMRCQPILGHNTVFWYRQTMMQGLELLAYFRNRAPLDDSGMPKDRFSAEMPDATLATLKIQPSEPRDSAVYFCASGSDRNTEAFFGQGTRLTVV.

This chain connects TRBV10-1 to TRBJ2-1; 7 nucleotides line up with TRBD1. Germline V gene data show CDR1 as WNHNN and CDR2 as SYGVQD (reference sequence). This CDR3 comprises 15 residues. V gave up 5 bases and J gave up 8 bases; unmatched junction bases: 12. The CDR3 DNA reads TGCGCCAGCAGTAACAGGGGCCGGGACATAGATGAGCAGTTCTTC. It translates to CASSNRGRDIDEQFF.

Ten or more counts support this clonotype. The V call is TRBV2, the J call TRBJ2-4, with D possibly being TRBD1 (6 bases). In germline, CDR1 is SNHLY, CDR2 FYNNEI. The CDR3 sequence is 13 residues long. The V end was cut by 6 bases, the J end by 8 bases, with 14 bases between. CDR3 sequence reads: CASSRDMADIQYF. The CDR3 DNA follows: TGTGCCAGCAGCCGGGACATGGCTGACATTCAGTACTTC.

This clonotype has just a few counts. The chain uses TRBV5-1 and TRBJ2-4, with a possible D match to TRBD1 (6 bases). V was pared by 3 bases and J by 0 bases, with 25 bases between. Looked up from germline, CDR1 is SGHRS and CDR2 is YFSETQ. The length of the CDR3 is 20 residues. Here the CDR3 reads CASSWDPRRTATLAKNIQYF. The DNA for the CDR3 is TGCGCCAGCAGCTGGGACCCCCGGCGGACAGCTACCTTAGCCAAAAACATTCAGTACTTC.

This clonotype was found a few times. This sequence joins TRBV6-6 and TRBJ2-3; TRBD2 is a possible D gene (6 bases). The V gene lost 0 bases and the J gene lost 0 bases, with 16 bases spanning the gap. The CDR3 contains 18 residues. Germline V gene data show CDR1 as MNHNY and CDR2 as SVGAGI (reference sequence). The CDR3 nucleotides are TGTGCCAGCAGTTACTCAACCCTAACCGGGACTAGCACAGATACGCAGTATTTT. Its protein is CASSYSTLTGTSTDTQYF.

The sample holds a few counts of this clonotype. A read error may account for a junction end that differs from germline. The CDR3 protein is CASMGPYNSPLHF. CDR3 DNA: TGCGCCTCCATGGGGCCCTATAATTCACCCCTCCACTTT. The chain links TRBV27 to TRBJ1-6; a weak D match, TRBD1 (5 bases). The CDR3 covers 13 residues. Germline V gene sequence: CDR1 MNHEY, CDR2 SMNVEV (reference sequence).

This clonotype has a handful of counts. The chain joins TRBV6-5 to TRBJ1-2, with 9 bases lining up with TRBD1. CDR3 length equals 16 residues. The ends lost 4 bases at V and 8 bases at J; junction bases unmatched: 14. The germline V gene has CDR1 MNHEY and CDR2 SVGAGI. CDR3 residues: CASSLVRAGQGYGYTF. The CDR3 coding sequence is TGTGCCAGCAGTTTGGTGCGAGCGGGACAGGGATACGGCTACACCTTC.

This chain uses TRBV18 with TRBJ1-1, with no clear D. This CDR3 contains 13 residues. Per the germline V gene, CDR1 is KGHSH and CDR2 is LQKENI. V was cut by 5 bases and J by 0 bases, with 7 bases left in between. DNA of the CDR3: TGTGCCAGCTCAGACCAAGTGAACACTGAAGCTTTCTTT. Amino acids: CASSDQVNTEAFF.

CDR3 amino acids: CASGQGRNTIYF. As DNA, the CDR3 is TGTGCCAGCGGACAGGGAAGAAACACCATATATTTT. The chain combines TRBV12-3 or TRBV12-4 with TRBJ1-3; 8 positions agree with TRBD1. Germline trimming cut 8 bases from V and 5 bases from J; bases unmatched to any gene: 2. CDR3 length: 12 amino acids.

This clonotype was seen a few times. The V and J genes are TRBV21-1 and TRBJ1-6; the table gives TRBD1 as D, unverified against the DNA. TRBV21-1 is reported as a pseudogene. This CDR3 is built from 17 residues. CDR3 amino acids: CASSNNSGGSYNSPLHF. The CDR3 DNA is TGTGCCAGCAGCAATAATTCAGGGGGCTCCTATAATTCACCCCTCCACTTT.